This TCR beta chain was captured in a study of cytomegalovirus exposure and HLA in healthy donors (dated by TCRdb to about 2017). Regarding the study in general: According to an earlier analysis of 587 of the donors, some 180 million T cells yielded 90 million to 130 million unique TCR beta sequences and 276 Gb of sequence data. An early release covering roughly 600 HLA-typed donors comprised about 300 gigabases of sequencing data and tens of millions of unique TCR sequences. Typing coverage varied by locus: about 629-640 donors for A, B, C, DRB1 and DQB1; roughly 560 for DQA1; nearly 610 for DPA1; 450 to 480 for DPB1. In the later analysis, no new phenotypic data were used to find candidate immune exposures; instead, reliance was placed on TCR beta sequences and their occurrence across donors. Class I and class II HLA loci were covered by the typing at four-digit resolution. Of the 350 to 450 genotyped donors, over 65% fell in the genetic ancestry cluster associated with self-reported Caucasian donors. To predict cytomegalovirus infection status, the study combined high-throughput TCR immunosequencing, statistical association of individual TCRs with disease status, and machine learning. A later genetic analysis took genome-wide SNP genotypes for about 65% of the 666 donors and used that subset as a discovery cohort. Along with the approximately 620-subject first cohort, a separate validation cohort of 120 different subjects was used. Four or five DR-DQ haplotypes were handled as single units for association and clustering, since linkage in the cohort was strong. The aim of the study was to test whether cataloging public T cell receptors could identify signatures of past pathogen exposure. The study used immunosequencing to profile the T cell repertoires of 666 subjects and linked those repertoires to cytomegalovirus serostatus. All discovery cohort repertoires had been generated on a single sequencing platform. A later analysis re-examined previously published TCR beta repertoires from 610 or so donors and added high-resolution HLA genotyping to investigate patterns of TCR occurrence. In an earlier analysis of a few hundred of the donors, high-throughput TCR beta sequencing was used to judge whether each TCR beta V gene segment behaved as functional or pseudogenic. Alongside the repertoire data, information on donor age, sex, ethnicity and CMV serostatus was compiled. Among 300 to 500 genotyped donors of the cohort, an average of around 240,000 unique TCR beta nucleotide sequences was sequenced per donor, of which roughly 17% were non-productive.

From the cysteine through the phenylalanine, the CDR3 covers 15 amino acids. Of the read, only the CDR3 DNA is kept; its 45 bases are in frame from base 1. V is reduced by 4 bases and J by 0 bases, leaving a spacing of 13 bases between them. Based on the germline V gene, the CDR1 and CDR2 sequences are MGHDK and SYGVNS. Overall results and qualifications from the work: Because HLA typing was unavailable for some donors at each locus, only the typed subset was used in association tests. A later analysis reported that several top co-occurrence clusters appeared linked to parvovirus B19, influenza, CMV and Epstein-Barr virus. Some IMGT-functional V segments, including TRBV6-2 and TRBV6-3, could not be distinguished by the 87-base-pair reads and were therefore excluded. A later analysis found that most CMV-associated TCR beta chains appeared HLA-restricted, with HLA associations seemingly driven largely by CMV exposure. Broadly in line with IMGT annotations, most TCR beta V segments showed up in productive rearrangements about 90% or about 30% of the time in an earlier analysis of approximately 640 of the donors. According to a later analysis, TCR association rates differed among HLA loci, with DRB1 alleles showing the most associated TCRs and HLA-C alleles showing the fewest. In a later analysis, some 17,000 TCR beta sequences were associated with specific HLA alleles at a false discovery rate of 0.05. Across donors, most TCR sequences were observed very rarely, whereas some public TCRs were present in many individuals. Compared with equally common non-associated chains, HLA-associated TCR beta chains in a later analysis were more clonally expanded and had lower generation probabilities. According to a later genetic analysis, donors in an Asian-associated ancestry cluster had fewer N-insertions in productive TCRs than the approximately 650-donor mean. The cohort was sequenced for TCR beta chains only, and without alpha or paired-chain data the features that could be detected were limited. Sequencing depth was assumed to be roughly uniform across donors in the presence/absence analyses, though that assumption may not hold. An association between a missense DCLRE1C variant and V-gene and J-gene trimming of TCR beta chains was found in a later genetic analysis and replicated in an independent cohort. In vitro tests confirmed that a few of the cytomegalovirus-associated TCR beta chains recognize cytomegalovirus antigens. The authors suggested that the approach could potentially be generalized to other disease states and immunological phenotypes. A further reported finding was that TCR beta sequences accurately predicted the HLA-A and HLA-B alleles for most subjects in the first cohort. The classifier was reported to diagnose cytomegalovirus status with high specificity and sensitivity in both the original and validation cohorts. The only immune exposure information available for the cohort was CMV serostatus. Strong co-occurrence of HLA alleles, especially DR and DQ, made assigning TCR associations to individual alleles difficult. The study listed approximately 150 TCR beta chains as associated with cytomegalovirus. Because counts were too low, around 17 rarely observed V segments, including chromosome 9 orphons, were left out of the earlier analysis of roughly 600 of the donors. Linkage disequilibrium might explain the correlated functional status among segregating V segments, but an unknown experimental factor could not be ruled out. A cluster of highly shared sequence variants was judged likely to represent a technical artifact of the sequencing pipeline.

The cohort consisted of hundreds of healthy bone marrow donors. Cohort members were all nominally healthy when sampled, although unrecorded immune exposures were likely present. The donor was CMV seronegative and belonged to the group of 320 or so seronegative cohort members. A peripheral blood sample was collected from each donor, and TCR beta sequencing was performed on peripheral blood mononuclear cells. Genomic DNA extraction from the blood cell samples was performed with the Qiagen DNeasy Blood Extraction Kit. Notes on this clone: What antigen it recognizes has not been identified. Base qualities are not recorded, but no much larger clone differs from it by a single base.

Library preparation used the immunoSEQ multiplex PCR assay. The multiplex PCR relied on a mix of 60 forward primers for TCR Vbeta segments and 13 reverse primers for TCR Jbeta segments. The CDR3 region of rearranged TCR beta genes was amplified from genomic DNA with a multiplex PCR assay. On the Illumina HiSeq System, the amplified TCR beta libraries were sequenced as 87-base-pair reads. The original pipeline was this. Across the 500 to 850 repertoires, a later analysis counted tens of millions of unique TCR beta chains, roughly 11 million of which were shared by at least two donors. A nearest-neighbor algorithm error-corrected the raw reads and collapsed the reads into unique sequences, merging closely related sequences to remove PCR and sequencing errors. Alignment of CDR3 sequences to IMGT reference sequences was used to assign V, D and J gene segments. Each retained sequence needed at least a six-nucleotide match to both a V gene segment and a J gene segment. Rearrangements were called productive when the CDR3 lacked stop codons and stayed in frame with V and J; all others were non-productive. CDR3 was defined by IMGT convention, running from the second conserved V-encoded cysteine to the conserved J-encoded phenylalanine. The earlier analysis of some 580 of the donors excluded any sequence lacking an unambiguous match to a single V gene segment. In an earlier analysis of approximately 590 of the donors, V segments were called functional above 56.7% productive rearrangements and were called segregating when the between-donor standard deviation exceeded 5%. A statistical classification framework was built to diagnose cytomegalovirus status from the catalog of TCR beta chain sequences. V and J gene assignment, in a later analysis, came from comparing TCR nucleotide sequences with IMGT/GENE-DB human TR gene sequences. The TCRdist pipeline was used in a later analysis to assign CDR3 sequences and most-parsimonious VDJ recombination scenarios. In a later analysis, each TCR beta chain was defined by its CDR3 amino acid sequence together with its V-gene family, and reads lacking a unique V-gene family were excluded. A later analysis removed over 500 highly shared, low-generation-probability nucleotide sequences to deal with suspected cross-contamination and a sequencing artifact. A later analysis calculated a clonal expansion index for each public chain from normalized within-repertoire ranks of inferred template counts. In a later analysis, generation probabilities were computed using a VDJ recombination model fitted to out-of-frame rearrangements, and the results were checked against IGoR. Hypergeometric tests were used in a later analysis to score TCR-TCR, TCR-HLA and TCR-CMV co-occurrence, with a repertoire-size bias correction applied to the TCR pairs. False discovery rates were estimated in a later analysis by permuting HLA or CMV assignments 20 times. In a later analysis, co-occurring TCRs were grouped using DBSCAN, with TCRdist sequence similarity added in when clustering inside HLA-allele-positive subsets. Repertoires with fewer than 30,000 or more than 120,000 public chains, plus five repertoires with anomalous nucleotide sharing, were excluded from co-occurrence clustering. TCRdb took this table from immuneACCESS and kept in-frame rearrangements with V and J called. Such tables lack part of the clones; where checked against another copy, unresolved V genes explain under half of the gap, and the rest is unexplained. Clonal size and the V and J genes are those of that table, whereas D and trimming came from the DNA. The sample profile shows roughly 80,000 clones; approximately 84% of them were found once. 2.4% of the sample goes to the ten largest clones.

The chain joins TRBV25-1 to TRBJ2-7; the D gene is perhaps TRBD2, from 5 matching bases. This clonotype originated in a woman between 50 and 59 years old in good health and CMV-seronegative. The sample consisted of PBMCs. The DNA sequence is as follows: TGTGCCAGCAGTGTGGCTAGCTCGCCCTCCTACGAGCAGTACTTC. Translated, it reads CASSVASSPSYEQYF.